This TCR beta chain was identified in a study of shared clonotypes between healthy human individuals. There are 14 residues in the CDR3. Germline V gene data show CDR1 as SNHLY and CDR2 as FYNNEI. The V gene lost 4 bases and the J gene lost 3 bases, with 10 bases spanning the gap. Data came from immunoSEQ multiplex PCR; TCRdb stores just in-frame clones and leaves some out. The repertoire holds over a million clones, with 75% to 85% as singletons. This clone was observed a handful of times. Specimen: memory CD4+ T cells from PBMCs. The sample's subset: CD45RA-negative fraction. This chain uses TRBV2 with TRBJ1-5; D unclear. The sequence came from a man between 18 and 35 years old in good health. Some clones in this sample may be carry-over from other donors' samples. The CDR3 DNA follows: TGTGCCAGCAGTGTAGGCAGGAACAATCAGCCCCAGCATTTT. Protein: CASSVGRNNQPQHF.